A selection of T cell receptor beta chains follows, all from one sample in a study of blood T cell repertoires in COVID-19. Some clones are missing from TCRdb's copy, which holds only in-frame ones; the method was immunoSEQ multiplex PCR. The table records approximately 200,000 clones, 80% to 85% of them present only once. Sequencing was done on a sample of PBMCs or T cells enriched from blood (not recorded which). All receptors come from a middle-aged man who had recovered from COVID-19. Both conserved end residues are part of each CDR3. The order of the fields is D gene, J gene, CDR3 length, clone size, V gene, CDR3 protein, CDR3 DNA. The D gene is left open where the match is weak. The size of a clone is reported for some rows only, either as once, few or many, or as a class for expanded clones.

D gene: TRBD1; J gene: TRBJ1-5; CDR3 length: 13; clone size: many; V gene: TRBV28; CDR3 protein: CAGGTDSNQPQHF; CDR3 DNA: TGTGCCGGCGGGACAGATAGCAATCAGCCCCAGCATTTT
D gene: -; J gene: TRBJ1-3; CDR3 length: 14; clone size: -; V gene: TRBV27; CDR3 protein: CASSYRFSGNTIYF; CDR3 DNA: TGTGCCAGCAGTTACAGATTCTCTGGAAACACCATATATTTT
D gene: -; J gene: TRBJ1-5; CDR3 length: 15; clone size: few; V gene: TRBV28; CDR3 protein: CASSLSQLFNQPQHF; CDR3 DNA: TGTGCCAGCAGTTTATCGCAGTTATTCAATCAGCCCCAGCATTTT
D gene: TRBD2; J gene: TRBJ2-5; CDR3 length: 16; clone size: -; V gene: TRBV15; CDR3 protein: CATSRVGGGAGETQYF; CDR3 DNA: TGTGCCACCAGCAGAGTGGGCGGGGGGGCCGGAGAGACCCAGTACTTC
D gene: TRBD1; J gene: TRBJ1-2; CDR3 length: 17; clone size: -; V gene: TRBV7-2; CDR3 protein: CASSYTQGAIRSYGYTF; CDR3 DNA: TGTGCCAGCAGCTATACACAGGGGGCGATTAGATCCTATGGCTACACCTTC
D gene: -; J gene: TRBJ1-2; CDR3 length: 16; clone size: -; V gene: TRBV10-3; CDR3 protein: CAIRAMTDSYNYGYTF; CDR3 DNA: TGTGCCATCAGAGCGATGACAGATTCCTATAACTATGGCTACACCTTC
D gene: TRBD1; J gene: TRBJ1-2; CDR3 length: 14; clone size: -; V gene: TRBV19; CDR3 protein: CASSRDRGSYGYTF; CDR3 DNA: TGTGCCAGTAGTCGCGACAGGGGTTCCTATGGCTACACCTTC
D gene: -; J gene: TRBJ1-2; CDR3 length: 14; clone size: -; V gene: TRBV7-9; CDR3 protein: CASSLGPWHYGYTF; CDR3 DNA: TGTGCCAGCAGCTTAGGCCCATGGCACTATGGCTACACCTTC
D gene: -; J gene: TRBJ2-1; CDR3 length: 13; clone size: medium-sized; V gene: TRBV11-2; CDR3 protein: CASSYLQGIIPFF; CDR3 DNA: TGTGCCAGCAGCTACTTGCAGGGTATTATCCCGTTCTTC
D gene: -; J gene: TRBJ1-5; CDR3 length: 15; clone size: -; V gene: TRBV7-8; CDR3 protein: CASSSRGETDQPQHF; CDR3 DNA: TGTGCCAGCAGCTCGCGGGGGGAAACGGATCAGCCCCAGCATTTT
D gene: TRBD2; J gene: TRBJ2-3; CDR3 length: 18; clone size: -; V gene: TRBV10-1; CDR3 protein: CASSPFSGTSGSTDTQYF; CDR3 DNA: TGCGCCAGCAGTCCTTTCTCCGGGACTAGCGGTAGCACAGATACGCAGTATTTT
D gene: TRBD1; J gene: TRBJ1-2; CDR3 length: 14; clone size: -; V gene: TRBV6-5; CDR3 protein: CASSSNTGVTGYTF; CDR3 DNA: TGTGCCAGCAGTTCAAATACAGGGGTAACAGGCTACACCTTC
D gene: -; J gene: TRBJ1-4; CDR3 length: 14; clone size: -; V gene: TRBV10-1; CDR3 protein: CASSGARQNEKLFF; CDR3 DNA: TGCGCCAGCAGTGGGGCCAGACAGAATGAAAAACTGTTTTTT
D gene: -; J gene: TRBJ2-1; CDR3 length: 13; clone size: -; V gene: TRBV12-3/TRBV12-4; CDR3 protein: CASSLGTDDEQFF; CDR3 DNA: TGTGCCAGCAGTTTAGGGACAGACGATGAGCAGTTCTTC
D gene: -; J gene: TRBJ1-1; CDR3 length: 13; clone size: -; V gene: TRBV6-5; CDR3 protein: CASSYEENTEAFF; CDR3 DNA: TGTGCCAGCAGTTACGAGGAGAACACTGAAGCTTTCTTT
D gene: TRBD2; J gene: TRBJ2-7; CDR3 length: 11; clone size: -; V gene: TRBV19; CDR3 protein: CATGGGYEQYF; CDR3 DNA: TGTGCCACCGGGGGGGGTTACGAGCAGTACTTC
D gene: -; J gene: TRBJ2-1; CDR3 length: 13; clone size: -; V gene: TRBV5-6; CDR3 protein: CASLRRNYNEQFF; CDR3 DNA: TGTGCCAGCCTCAGAAGAAACTACAATGAGCAGTTCTTC
D gene: TRBD2; J gene: TRBJ2-1; CDR3 length: 13; clone size: -; V gene: TRBV10-3; CDR3 protein: CAIMGTSRDEQFF; CDR3 DNA: TGTGCCATCATGGGGACTAGCAGGGATGAGCAGTTCTTC
D gene: -; J gene: TRBJ1-4; CDR3 length: 13; clone size: -; V gene: TRBV29-1; CDR3 protein: CSVGTVGNEKLFF; CDR3 DNA: TGCAGCGTTGGGACAGTAGGTAATGAAAAACTGTTTTTT
D gene: TRBD1; J gene: TRBJ2-2; CDR3 length: 15; clone size: -; V gene: TRBV11-2; CDR3 protein: CASSRTGDITGELFF; CDR3 DNA: TGTGCCAGCAGCCGGACAGGCGACATAACCGGGGAGCTGTTTTTT
D gene: TRBD1; J gene: TRBJ1-6; CDR3 length: 14; clone size: -; V gene: TRBV3-1/TRBV3-2; CDR3 protein: CASSRRTGDSPLHF; CDR3 DNA: TGTGCCAGCAGCCGTAGGACAGGGGATTCACCCCTCCACTTT
D gene: TRBD1; J gene: TRBJ1-1; CDR3 length: 13; clone size: few; V gene: TRBV24-1; CDR3 protein: CATSDSDRDEAFF; CDR3 DNA: TGTGCCACCAGTGATTCAGACAGGGATGAAGCTTTCTTT
D gene: -; J gene: TRBJ1-2; CDR3 length: 15; clone size: -; V gene: TRBV9; CDR3 protein: CASSRGGQPYYGYTF; CDR3 DNA: TGTGCCAGCAGCCGGGGGGGGCAGCCGTACTATGGCTACACCTTC
D gene: -; J gene: TRBJ1-3; CDR3 length: 15; clone size: -; V gene: TRBV2; CDR3 protein: CASSEGAGYGNTIYF; CDR3 DNA: TGTGCCAGCAGTGAAGGGGCAGGGTATGGAAACACCATATATTTT
D gene: -; J gene: TRBJ1-4; CDR3 length: 11; clone size: -; V gene: TRBV7-9; CDR3 protein: CASAHNEKLFF; CDR3 DNA: TGTGCCAGCGCACATAATGAAAAACTGTTTTTT
D gene: TRBD2; J gene: TRBJ2-1; CDR3 length: 18; clone size: -; V gene: TRBV2; CDR3 protein: CASTRLAGGPPSTNEQFF; CDR3 DNA: TGTGCCAGCACCCGACTAGCGGGGGGCCCACCAAGTACGAATGAGCAGTTCTTC
D gene: -; J gene: TRBJ1-6; CDR3 length: 14; clone size: -; V gene: TRBV5-5; CDR3 protein: CASSPLPPDSPLHF; CDR3 DNA: TGTGCCAGCAGCCCACTCCCGCCGGATTCACCCCTCCACTTT
D gene: -; J gene: TRBJ2-7; CDR3 length: 12; clone size: -; V gene: TRBV13; CDR3 protein: CASSPINYEQYF; CDR3 DNA: TGTGCCAGCAGCCCCATCAACTACGAGCAGTACTTC
D gene: TRBD1; J gene: TRBJ1-2; CDR3 length: 13; clone size: -; V gene: TRBV12-3/TRBV12-4; CDR3 protein: CASKLQGAHGYTF; CDR3 DNA: TGTGCCAGCAAGTTACAGGGGGCCCATGGCTACACCTTC
D gene: -; J gene: TRBJ1-4; CDR3 length: 15; clone size: -; V gene: TRBV27; CDR3 protein: CASSLIPGDNEKLFF; CDR3 DNA: TGTGCCAGCAGTTTAATCCCAGGGGATAATGAAAAACTGTTTTTT
D gene: TRBD1; J gene: TRBJ1-2; CDR3 length: 12; clone size: few; V gene: TRBV6-2/TRBV6-3; CDR3 protein: CASSRDSYGYTF; CDR3 DNA: TGTGCCAGCAGCAGGGACAGCTATGGCTACACCTTC
D gene: -; J gene: TRBJ1-1; CDR3 length: 15; clone size: -; V gene: TRBV18; CDR3 protein: CASSPPASKNTEAFF; CDR3 DNA: TGTGCCAGCTCACCACCGGCAAGTAAGAACACTGAAGCTTTCTTT
D gene: -; J gene: TRBJ1-5; CDR3 length: 15; clone size: -; V gene: TRBV10-3; CDR3 protein: CAISESGASNQPQHF; CDR3 DNA: TGTGCCATCAGTGAGAGTGGGGCTAGCAATCAGCCCCAGCATTTT
D gene: TRBD1; J gene: TRBJ1-5; CDR3 length: 14; clone size: -; V gene: TRBV2; CDR3 protein: CASTDRVYDQPQHF; CDR3 DNA: TGTGCCAGCACGGACAGGGTGTATGATCAGCCCCAGCATTTT
D gene: TRBD1; J gene: TRBJ1-2; CDR3 length: 15; clone size: -; V gene: TRBV6-5; CDR3 protein: CASSKGQGKVGGYTF; CDR3 DNA: TGTGCCAGCAGTAAGGGACAGGGGAAGGTGGGTGGCTACACCTTC
D gene: -; J gene: TRBJ1-1; CDR3 length: 14; clone size: -; V gene: TRBV15; CDR3 protein: CATSRDGVNTEAFF; CDR3 DNA: TGTGCCACCAGCAGAGACGGGGTGAACACTGAAGCTTTCTTT
D gene: -; J gene: TRBJ1-2; CDR3 length: 14; clone size: -; V gene: TRBV30; CDR3 protein: CAWKRTLTAYGYTF; CDR3 DNA: TGTGCCTGGAAACGAACCTTAACAGCCTATGGCTACACCTTC
D gene: TRBD2; J gene: TRBJ2-3; CDR3 length: 15; clone size: -; V gene: TRBV3-1/TRBV3-2; CDR3 protein: CASSQSGGAVDTQYF; CDR3 DNA: TGTGCCAGCAGCCAATCGGGGGGGGCCGTAGATACGCAGTATTTT
D gene: -; J gene: TRBJ1-5; CDR3 length: 17; clone size: -; V gene: TRBV4-1; CDR3 protein: CASSHPGGPKISQPQHF; CDR3 DNA: TGCGCCAGCAGCCACCCCGGGGGGCCCAAGATCTCACAGCCCCAGCATTTT
D gene: TRBD2; J gene: TRBJ2-7; CDR3 length: 18; clone size: once; V gene: TRBV30; CDR3 protein: CAWSPGLDFKMDAYEQYF; CDR3 DNA: TGTGCCTGGAGTCCCGGACTAGATTTCAAAATGGACGCCTACGAGCAGTACTTC
D gene: TRBD1; J gene: TRBJ1-3; CDR3 length: 15; clone size: -; V gene: TRBV2; CDR3 protein: CASSPTGGPGNTIYF; CDR3 DNA: TGTGCCAGCAGTCCTACAGGGGGGCCAGGAAACACCATATATTTT
D gene: TRBD1; J gene: TRBJ2-7; CDR3 length: 15; clone size: few; V gene: TRBV6-1; CDR3 protein: CASSEERTGTYEQYF; CDR3 DNA: TGTGCCAGCAGTGAAGAGAGGACAGGGACCTACGAGCAGTACTTC
D gene: -; J gene: TRBJ2-7; CDR3 length: 15; clone size: -; V gene: TRBV29-1; CDR3 protein: CSVEEGSSELYEQYF; CDR3 DNA: TGCAGCGTTGAAGAAGGGTCTAGCGAACTCTACGAGCAGTACTTC
D gene: TRBD1; J gene: TRBJ2-1; CDR3 length: 15; clone size: once; V gene: TRBV6-5; CDR3 protein: CASSYSGQGYDEQFF; CDR3 DNA: TGTGCCAGCAGTTACTCGGGACAGGGGTACGATGAGCAGTTCTTC
D gene: -; J gene: TRBJ1-2; CDR3 length: 16; clone size: -; V gene: TRBV5-1; CDR3 protein: CASSSDGPSTSYGYTF; CDR3 DNA: TGCGCCAGCAGCTCGGATGGGCCGTCGACAAGCTATGGCTACACCTTC
D gene: TRBD1; J gene: TRBJ1-2; CDR3 length: 15; clone size: -; V gene: TRBV19; CDR3 protein: CASSPRGQGYYGYTF; CDR3 DNA: TGTGCCAGTAGTCCCAGGGGACAGGGGTACTATGGCTACACCTTC
D gene: -; J gene: TRBJ1-3; CDR3 length: 15; clone size: -; V gene: TRBV2; CDR3 protein: CASSESRTAGNTIYF; CDR3 DNA: TGTGCCAGCAGTGAGTCTCGGACAGCTGGAAACACCATATATTTT
D gene: -; J gene: TRBJ1-4; CDR3 length: 16; clone size: -; V gene: TRBV5-1; CDR3 protein: CASSHGEVGFNEKLFF; CDR3 DNA: TGCGCCAGCTCCCACGGCGAGGTCGGTTTCAATGAAAAACTGTTTTTT
D gene: -; J gene: TRBJ1-4; CDR3 length: 12; clone size: -; V gene: TRBV29-1; CDR3 protein: CSASPSNEKLFF; CDR3 DNA: TGCAGCGCTAGCCCCTCTAATGAAAAACTGTTTTTT
D gene: TRBD1; J gene: TRBJ1-4; CDR3 length: 15; clone size: -; V gene: TRBV24-1; CDR3 protein: CATSDVDRVGEKLFF; CDR3 DNA: TGTGCCACCAGTGATGTCGACAGGGTAGGTGAAAAACTGTTTTTT
D gene: TRBD1; J gene: TRBJ1-5; CDR3 length: 14; clone size: -; V gene: TRBV6-6; CDR3 protein: CASSRQGPNQPQHF; CDR3 DNA: TGTGCCAGCAGTCGACAGGGTCCCAATCAGCCCCAGCATTTT
D gene: TRBD1; J gene: TRBJ2-7; CDR3 length: 16; clone size: -; V gene: TRBV7-9; CDR3 protein: CASSASPGQGNYEQYF; CDR3 DNA: TGTGCCAGCAGCGCATCCCCGGGACAGGGGAACTACGAGCAGTACTTC
D gene: -; J gene: TRBJ1-5; CDR3 length: 13; clone size: -; V gene: TRBV27; CDR3 protein: CASSLDTSQPQHF; CDR3 DNA: TGTGCCAGCAGTTTAGACACCAGTCAGCCCCAGCATTTT
D gene: -; J gene: TRBJ2-2; CDR3 length: 19; clone size: few; V gene: TRBV5-8; CDR3 protein: CASSLAVFPGAKNTGELFF; CDR3 DNA: TGTGCCAGCAGCTTGGCGGTATTTCCAGGGGCGAAGAACACCGGGGAGCTGTTTTTT
D gene: TRBD2; J gene: TRBJ2-5; CDR3 length: 16; clone size: -; V gene: TRBV25-1; CDR3 protein: CASSGLGLAGAETQYF; CDR3 DNA: TGTGCCAGCAGTGGATTGGGACTAGCGGGGGCAGAGACCCAGTACTTC
D gene: -; J gene: TRBJ1-2; CDR3 length: 14; clone size: -; V gene: TRBV5-1; CDR3 protein: CASSNGQGNYGYTF; CDR3 DNA: TGCGCCAGCAGCAATGGGCAGGGGAACTATGGCTACACCTTC